This T cell receptor beta chain was identified during a study of blood T cell repertoires in COVID-19. Method: immunoSEQ multiplex PCR; TCRdb's copy keeps in-frame clones and lacks some. Of fewer than 200,000 clones listed, around 73% are singletons. The V gene end was trimmed by 3 bases and the J gene end by 0 bases; junction bases not matched to a gene: 13. This CDR3 contains 20 residues. Looked up from germline, CDR1 is LNHNV and CDR2 is YYDKDF (reference sequence). The V call is TRBV15, the J call TRBJ2-1; 11 bases align to TRBD2. This receptor was taken from a woman in her 50s who had recovered from COVID-19. Sequenced sample: PBMCs or T cells enriched from blood (not recorded which). CDR3 in amino acids: CATSSRGVSGRGSSYNEQFF. CDR3 DNA sequence: TGTGCCACCAGCAGCCGAGGGGTTAGCGGGAGGGGGAGCTCCTACAATGAGCAGTTCTTC.